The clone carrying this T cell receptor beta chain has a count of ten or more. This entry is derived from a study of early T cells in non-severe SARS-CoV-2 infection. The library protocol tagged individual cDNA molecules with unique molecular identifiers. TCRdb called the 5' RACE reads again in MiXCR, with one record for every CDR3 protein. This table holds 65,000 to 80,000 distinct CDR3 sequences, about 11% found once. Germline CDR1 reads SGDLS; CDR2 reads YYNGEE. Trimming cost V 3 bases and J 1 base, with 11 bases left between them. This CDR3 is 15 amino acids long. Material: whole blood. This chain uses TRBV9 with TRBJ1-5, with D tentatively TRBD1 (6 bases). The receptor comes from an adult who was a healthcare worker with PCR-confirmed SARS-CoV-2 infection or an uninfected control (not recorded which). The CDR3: CASSEGDVSNQPQHF. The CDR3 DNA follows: TGTGCCAGCAGCGAGGGGGACGTAAGCAATCAGCCCCAGCATTTT.